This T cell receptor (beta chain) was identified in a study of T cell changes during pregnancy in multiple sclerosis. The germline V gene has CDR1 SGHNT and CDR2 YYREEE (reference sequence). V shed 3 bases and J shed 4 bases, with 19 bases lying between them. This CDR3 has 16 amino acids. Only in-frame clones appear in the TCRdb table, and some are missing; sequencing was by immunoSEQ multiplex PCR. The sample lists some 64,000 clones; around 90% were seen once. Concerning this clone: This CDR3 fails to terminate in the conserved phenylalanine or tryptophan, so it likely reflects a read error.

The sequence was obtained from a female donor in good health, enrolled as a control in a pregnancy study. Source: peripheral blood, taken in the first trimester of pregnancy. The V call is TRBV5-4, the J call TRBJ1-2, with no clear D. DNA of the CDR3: TGTGCCAGCAGCTCTCTTGACTTGGGGAGTGCCTATGGCTACACCCTC. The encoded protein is CASSSLDLGSAYGYTL.